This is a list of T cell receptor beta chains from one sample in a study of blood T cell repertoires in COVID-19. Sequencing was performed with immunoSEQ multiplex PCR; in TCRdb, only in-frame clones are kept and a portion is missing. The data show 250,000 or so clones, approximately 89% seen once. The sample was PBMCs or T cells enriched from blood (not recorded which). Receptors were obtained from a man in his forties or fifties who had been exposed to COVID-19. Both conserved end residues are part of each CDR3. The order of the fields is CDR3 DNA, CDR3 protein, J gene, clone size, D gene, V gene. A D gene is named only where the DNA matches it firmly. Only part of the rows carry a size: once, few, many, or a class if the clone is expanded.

CDR3 DNA: TGTGCCAGCAGCCCCAGAACCTCCAAAGATGGCTACACCTTC
CDR3 protein: CASSPRTSKDGYTF
J gene: TRBJ1-2
clone size: NA
D gene: NA
V gene: TRBV11-3

CDR3 DNA: TGTGCCAGCACTTTAACGTGGGACAGCCAAGAGACCCAGTACTTC
CDR3 protein: CASTLTWDSQETQYF
J gene: TRBJ2-5
clone size: NA
D gene: TRBD1
V gene: TRBV27

CDR3 DNA: TGTGCCAGCAGCCGCGGGTCTCCGTATGGCTACACCTTC
CDR3 protein: CASSRGSPYGYTF
J gene: TRBJ1-2
clone size: NA
D gene: NA
V gene: TRBV28

CDR3 DNA: TGTGCCAGCAGCCCCCGGGACAGGGCCACTGAAGCTTTCTTT
CDR3 protein: CASSPRDRATEAFF
J gene: TRBJ1-1
clone size: NA
D gene: TRBD1
V gene: TRBV9

CDR3 DNA: TGTGCCAGCAGCCCGGACAGAATGAACACTGAAGCTTTCTTT
CDR3 protein: CASSPDRMNTEAFF
J gene: TRBJ1-1
clone size: NA
D gene: NA
V gene: TRBV5-6

CDR3 DNA: TGTGCCAGCAGCCATGACAGGGTAATAGGGGACACCATATATTTT
CDR3 protein: CASSHDRVIGDTIYF
J gene: TRBJ1-3
clone size: NA
D gene: TRBD1
V gene: TRBV3-1/TRBV3-2

CDR3 DNA: TGCGCCAGCAGCTCAACCCAAGGGGTCTCTCGCACTGAAGCTTTCTTT
CDR3 protein: CASSSTQGVSRTEAFF
J gene: TRBJ1-1
clone size: NA
D gene: NA
V gene: TRBV5-1

CDR3 DNA: TGTGCCAGCAACCTCGGGACAGGGGGTAGAGGTGGATCACCCCTCCACTTT
CDR3 protein: CASNLGTGGRGGSPLHF
J gene: TRBJ1-6
clone size: NA
D gene: TRBD1
V gene: TRBV28

CDR3 DNA: TGTGCCAGCAGTCTGGGACAGGAGAACTATGGCTACACCTTC
CDR3 protein: CASSLGQENYGYTF
J gene: TRBJ1-2
clone size: NA
D gene: TRBD1
V gene: TRBV28

CDR3 DNA: TGTGCCTGGAGTGTACGCGGGTCCTCTGGAAACACCATATATTTT
CDR3 protein: CAWSVRGSSGNTIYF
J gene: TRBJ1-3
clone size: NA
D gene: NA
V gene: TRBV30

CDR3 DNA: TGTGCCAGCAGTGAAGGCAGGGGGACAGGGGTTTTCAGTGAGCAGTTCTTC
CDR3 protein: CASSEGRGTGVFSEQFF
J gene: TRBJ2-1
clone size: NA
D gene: TRBD1
V gene: TRBV6-1

CDR3 DNA: TGTGCCAGCAGTTACTCACAGGCCACCGGGGAGCTGTTTTTT
CDR3 protein: CASSYSQATGELFF
J gene: TRBJ2-2
clone size: NA
D gene: NA
V gene: TRBV6-5

CDR3 DNA: TGTGCCAGTAGTATAGGTGGGGGGCAAGAGACCCAGTACTTC
CDR3 protein: CASSIGGGQETQYF
J gene: TRBJ2-5
clone size: once
D gene: NA
V gene: TRBV19

CDR3 DNA: TGTGCCAGCACACAGGTAGCCGATACGCAGTATTTT
CDR3 protein: CASTQVADTQYF
J gene: TRBJ2-3
clone size: once
D gene: NA
V gene: TRBV2

CDR3 DNA: TGTGCCACGCGACCGATGGACAGTGACTATGGCTACACCTTC
CDR3 protein: CATRPMDSDYGYTF
J gene: TRBJ1-2
clone size: NA
D gene: NA
V gene: TRBV6-5

CDR3 DNA: TGTGCCAGCAGTTCTGCAGTGAACACTGAAGCTTTCTTT
CDR3 protein: CASSSAVNTEAFF
J gene: TRBJ1-1
clone size: NA
D gene: NA
V gene: TRBV11-3

CDR3 DNA: TGTGCCTGGAGTGTATTGACAGGGAGGCACGAGCAGTACTTC
CDR3 protein: CAWSVLTGRHEQYF
J gene: TRBJ2-7
clone size: NA
D gene: NA
V gene: TRBV30

CDR3 DNA: TGCGCCAGCAGTGAGCAGGCGTCAAGGCAGGAGTTCTTC
CDR3 protein: CASSEQASRQEFF
J gene: TRBJ2-1
clone size: NA
D gene: NA
V gene: TRBV10-2

CDR3 DNA: TGTGCCAGCAGCCCGCAATGGGGAGACGAGCAGTACTTC
CDR3 protein: CASSPQWGDEQYF
J gene: TRBJ2-7
clone size: NA
D gene: NA
V gene: TRBV13

CDR3 DNA: TGTGCCAGCAGTTTTTCCGACAGGTCAGAGCAGTACTTC
CDR3 protein: CASSFSDRSEQYF
J gene: TRBJ2-7
clone size: once
D gene: NA
V gene: TRBV2

CDR3 DNA: TGTGCCAGCAGCTTGCGTGGTAGGGGACAGGGCCCGTCAACTAATGAAAAACTGTTTTTT
CDR3 protein: CASSLRGRGQGPSTNEKLFF
J gene: TRBJ1-4
clone size: NA
D gene: TRBD1
V gene: TRBV5-5

CDR3 DNA: TGTGCCTGGAGTCCCTATGCGGGAGGGGTTTTCAATGAGCAGTTCTTC
CDR3 protein: CAWSPYAGGVFNEQFF
J gene: TRBJ2-1
clone size: NA
D gene: TRBD2
V gene: TRBV30

CDR3 DNA: TGTGCCAGCAAGATTTCAGGGGACGCCTACGAGCAGTACTTC
CDR3 protein: CASKISGDAYEQYF
J gene: TRBJ2-7
clone size: NA
D gene: NA
V gene: TRBV7-2

CDR3 DNA: TGTGCCAGTAGTAGAGGGTACATTGGAAACACCATATATTTT
CDR3 protein: CASSRGYIGNTIYF
J gene: TRBJ1-3
clone size: NA
D gene: NA
V gene: TRBV19

CDR3 DNA: TGCGCCAGCAGCCCCATAAGCGGGAGGACCTACAATGAGCAGTTCTTC
CDR3 protein: CASSPISGRTYNEQFF
J gene: TRBJ2-1
clone size: NA
D gene: TRBD2
V gene: TRBV4-1

CDR3 DNA: TGTGCCAGCAGCCATACGACAGACTACAATGAGCAGTTCTTC
CDR3 protein: CASSHTTDYNEQFF
J gene: TRBJ2-1
clone size: NA
D gene: NA
V gene: TRBV3-1/TRBV3-2

CDR3 DNA: TGTGCCAGCAGCCAAGGCTCTCCAGCGTTAGAGATAGAGACCCAGTACTTC
CDR3 protein: CASSQGSPALEIETQYF
J gene: TRBJ2-5
clone size: NA
D gene: NA
V gene: TRBV3-1/TRBV3-2

CDR3 DNA: TGTGCCAGCAGCCAAGATGTGACACCAGTTAGGTACTTC
CDR3 protein: CASSQDVTPVRYF
J gene: TRBJ2-7
clone size: NA
D gene: NA
V gene: TRBV3-1/TRBV3-2

CDR3 DNA: TGTGCCAGCAGCCCTAACTGGGACTCACTCTCTGGAAACACCATATATTTT
CDR3 protein: CASSPNWDSLSGNTIYF
J gene: TRBJ1-3
clone size: NA
D gene: NA
V gene: TRBV7-4

CDR3 DNA: TGCAGCGTTGGACCGGGAGGCTCCTACAATGAGCAGTTCTTC
CDR3 protein: CSVGPGGSYNEQFF
J gene: TRBJ2-1
clone size: few
D gene: TRBD2
V gene: TRBV29-1

CDR3 DNA: TGTGCCAGCAGGATCCCGATGACAGGGATCTATGGCTACACCTTC
CDR3 protein: CASRIPMTGIYGYTF
J gene: TRBJ1-2
clone size: NA
D gene: TRBD1
V gene: TRBV2

CDR3 DNA: TGTGCCAGCAGGGAGGGACAGGGGATAGGTTCACCCCTCCACTTT
CDR3 protein: CASREGQGIGSPLHF
J gene: TRBJ1-6
clone size: NA
D gene: TRBD1
V gene: TRBV3-1/TRBV3-2

CDR3 DNA: TGCGCCAGCAGCCAATCATTTGGGACTAGCGGGAGGTATAACACCGGGGAGCTGTTTTTT
CDR3 protein: CASSQSFGTSGRYNTGELFF
J gene: TRBJ2-2
clone size: once
D gene: TRBD2
V gene: TRBV4-3

CDR3 DNA: TGTGCCATCAGTGAAATGGGACTGTTCACAGATACGCAGTATTTT
CDR3 protein: CAISEMGLFTDTQYF
J gene: TRBJ2-3
clone size: NA
D gene: NA
V gene: TRBV10-3

CDR3 DNA: TGTGCCAGCACCACGAATTTCGAACCCCGGGAGGATGAGCAGTTCTTC
CDR3 protein: CASTTNFEPREDEQFF
J gene: TRBJ2-1
clone size: NA
D gene: TRBD2
V gene: TRBV28

CDR3 DNA: TGTGCCAGCAGCGTTTCGGGGTACCACGAGCAGTACTTC
CDR3 protein: CASSVSGYHEQYF
J gene: TRBJ2-7
clone size: once
D gene: NA
V gene: TRBV7-9

CDR3 DNA: TGTGCCTGGAGTCTCTGGGCGGGTGAAAAACTGTTTTTT
CDR3 protein: CAWSLWAGEKLFF
J gene: TRBJ1-4
clone size: NA
D gene: NA
V gene: TRBV30

CDR3 DNA: TGCAGCGTTGAGGCTAGCGGGGTGTCCTCCTACGAGCAGTACTTC
CDR3 protein: CSVEASGVSSYEQYF
J gene: TRBJ2-7
clone size: NA
D gene: TRBD2
V gene: TRBV29-1

CDR3 DNA: TGTGCCAGCAGCGCCCGAGGAGGCGAGCGGGAGGAAGATGGGTCCTACGAGCAGTACTTC
CDR3 protein: CASSARGGEREEDGSYEQYF
J gene: TRBJ2-7
clone size: NA
D gene: TRBD2
V gene: TRBV9

CDR3 DNA: TGTGCCAGCAGTTTAGATACTAGCGGGGTGAATAATGAGCAGTTCTTC
CDR3 protein: CASSLDTSGVNNEQFF
J gene: TRBJ2-1
clone size: NA
D gene: TRBD2
V gene: TRBV27

CDR3 DNA: TGTGCCAGCAGCTCTCCCGGGACTGAAGCTTTCTTT
CDR3 protein: CASSSPGTEAFF
J gene: TRBJ1-1
clone size: NA
D gene: NA
V gene: TRBV5-4

CDR3 DNA: TGCGCCAGCAGGGTAGACAGGAACACTGAAGCTTTCTTT
CDR3 protein: CASRVDRNTEAFF
J gene: TRBJ1-1
clone size: NA
D gene: NA
V gene: TRBV10-2

CDR3 DNA: TGTGCCAGCAGTTCCGCCGGGGGGACTAATGAAAAACTGTTTTTT
CDR3 protein: CASSSAGGTNEKLFF
J gene: TRBJ1-4
clone size: NA
D gene: NA
V gene: TRBV28

CDR3 DNA: TGTGCCACCAGTGGTTCTCCCGGGGGAACTGGAAACACCATATATTTT
CDR3 protein: CATSGSPGGTGNTIYF
J gene: TRBJ1-3
clone size: NA
D gene: NA
V gene: TRBV24-1

CDR3 DNA: TGTGCCTGGAGTGTACAGAGCGGGAGGATGAACACCGGGGAGCTGTTTTTT
CDR3 protein: CAWSVQSGRMNTGELFF
J gene: TRBJ2-2
clone size: NA
D gene: TRBD2
V gene: TRBV30

CDR3 DNA: TGTGCCAGTAGTTCCGGACAACCCATCCTCAATGAGCAGTTCTTC
CDR3 protein: CASSSGQPILNEQFF
J gene: TRBJ2-1
clone size: NA
D gene: NA
V gene: TRBV19

CDR3 DNA: TGTGCCAGCACTGTAATCCAGGGGAGTAATGAGCAGTTCTTC
CDR3 protein: CASTVIQGSNEQFF
J gene: TRBJ2-1
clone size: NA
D gene: NA
V gene: TRBV11-2

CDR3 DNA: TGTGCCAGCAGCCTAAAGGGGGGGGATACGCAGTATTTT
CDR3 protein: CASSLKGGDTQYF
J gene: TRBJ2-3
clone size: NA
D gene: NA
V gene: TRBV12-3/TRBV12-4

CDR3 DNA: TGTGCCAGCAGCCTCTCGGGGGACCGGAGAGCTTTCTTT
CDR3 protein: CASSLSGDRRAFF
J gene: TRBJ1-1
clone size: NA
D gene: NA
V gene: TRBV5-8